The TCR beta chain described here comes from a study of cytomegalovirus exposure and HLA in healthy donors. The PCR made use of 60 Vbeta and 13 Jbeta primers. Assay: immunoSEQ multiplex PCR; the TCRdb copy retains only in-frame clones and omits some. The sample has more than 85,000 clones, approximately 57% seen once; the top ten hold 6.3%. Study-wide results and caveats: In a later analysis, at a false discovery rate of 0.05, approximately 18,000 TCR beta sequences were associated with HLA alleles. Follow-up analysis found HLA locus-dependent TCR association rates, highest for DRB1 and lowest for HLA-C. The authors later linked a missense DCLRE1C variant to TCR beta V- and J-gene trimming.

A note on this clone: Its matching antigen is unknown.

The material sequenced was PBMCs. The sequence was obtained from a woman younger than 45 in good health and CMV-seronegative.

Written as DNA, the CDR3 is TGTGCCAGCAGCCGGTTGGACGGGGTGCTGGAAAAACTGTTTTTT. This translates into CASSRLDGVLEKLFF. V gene TRBV11-2 combines with J gene TRBJ1-4; D unclear. The CDR3 contains 15 residues. Trimming pared 5 bases from V and 8 bases from J, leaving 18 bases between. Germline CDR1 is SGHAT and CDR2 is FQNNGV.